Below are 23 T cell receptor beta chains sequenced from a single sample in a study of blood T cell repertoires in COVID-19. Measured with immunoSEQ multiplex PCR; TCRdb has only the in-frame clones, and not every one. The data show fewer than 400,000 clones, 92% seen once. The sequencing sample was made of PBMCs or T cells enriched from blood (not recorded which). All receptors come from a woman in her 30s who had recovered from COVID-19.

The chain recombines TRBV12-3 or TRBV12-4 with TRBJ2-7, with no clear D. The ends were cut back, 7 bases at V and 0 bases at J, with 10 bases in the middle. The CDR3 is 13 residues long. Written as DNA, the CDR3 is TGTGCCAGCACCCGAGCGAGCTCCTACGAGCAGTACTTC. This codes for CASTRASSYEQYF.

As for this clone: This sample also contains other DNA sequences that code for the same CDR3. V and J are TRBV27 and TRBJ2-7; D gene unclear. Germline V lookup: CDR1 MNHEY, CDR2 SMNVEV (reference sequence). CDR3 length: 11 amino acids. The V gene lost 4 bases and the J gene lost 3 bases, with 4 bases spanning the gap. This CDR3 is CASSSSYEQYF. In DNA, the CDR3 is TGTGCCAGCAGTTCCAGCTACGAGCAGTACTTC.

The chain joins TRBV6-5 to TRBJ1-1; the D gene is possibly TRBD1 (5 bases). There are 11 residues in the CDR3. Germline values: CDR1 MNHEY, CDR2 SVGAGI. V lost 3 bases and J lost 7, with 6 bases in between. CDR3 sequence: CASSYRGEAFF. The DNA for the CDR3 is TGTGCCAGCAGTTATAGGGGTGAAGCTTTCTTT.

The CDR3 DNA reads as TGTGCCAGCAGCATACGACTAGCGGGAGGGGAGACCCAGTACTTC. It yields the protein CASSIRLAGGETQYF. The chain has TRBV7-9 and TRBJ2-5, with 14 bases fitting TRBD2. Germline trimming cut 5 bases from V and 5 bases from J; bases unmatched to any gene: 4. CDR3 size: 15 residues. In germline, CDR1 is SEHNR, CDR2 FQNEAQ (reference sequence).

The chain has TRBV3-1 (or the pseudogene TRBV3-2) and TRBJ2-7; a weak D match, TRBD1 (6 bases). Germline CDR1 reads LGHDT; CDR2 reads YNNKEL (reference sequence). The germline V and J ends were trimmed by 1 base and 7 bases, with 23 bases remaining between them. The length of the CDR3 is 17 residues. The CDR3 loop is CASSQGARLATGGEQYF. The CDR3 coding sequence is TGTGCCAGCAGCCAAGGGGCAAGGTTGGCGACAGGAGGTGAGCAGTACTTC.

The rearrangement uses TRBV12-3 or TRBV12-4 and TRBJ2-7, with TRBD1 matching 7 bases. This CDR3 is 13 amino acids long. V trimming: 7 bases; J trimming: 4 bases; junction bases outside the gene matches: 7. The DNA of the CDR3 is TGTGCCAGCACCATGACAGGGCCATACGAGCAGTACTTC. Its translation is CASTMTGPYEQYF.

This clone was picked up one time. The CDR3 DNA reads TGTGCCAGCAGTACAGGGGGCATTGGCTACACCTTC. Its protein product is CASSTGGIGYTF. V usage is TRBV6-6 and J usage is TRBJ1-2; 9 positions match TRBD1. V was pared by 5 bases and J by 7 bases, with 2 bases of the junction left unmatched. The CDR3 is made up of 12 amino acids. Germline V lookup: CDR1 MNHNY, CDR2 SVGAGI (reference sequence).

This sequence joins TRBV6-2 or TRBV6-3 and TRBJ1-1; D call uncertain. Trimming cost V 6 bases and J 4 bases, with 12 bases left between them. Per germline, CDR1 MNHEY and CDR2 SVGEGT. This CDR3 is 13 amino acids long. The CDR3 DNA reads TGTGCCAGCAGCCCCGCAGGAAGCACTGAAGCTTTCTTT. Translated: CASSPAGSTEAFF.

The chain recombines TRBV5-1 with TRBJ2-3; 10 bases match TRBD2. J was trimmed by 0 bases and V by 4 bases; bases with no gene match: 8. This CDR3 is 17 amino acids long. Germline CDR1 SGHRS, CDR2 YFSETQ. CDR3 coding DNA: TGCGCCAGCAGCCAAGGACTAGCGGAGCTCAGCACAGATACGCAGTATTTT. Translating gives CASSQGLAELSTDTQYF.

The V and J genes are TRBV28 and TRBJ1-4, with TRBD1 identical over 10 bases. Germline assignment: CDR1 MDHEN and CDR2 SYDVKM. V was clipped by 4 bases and J by 9 bases; unmatched bases: 8. The CDR3 has 15 residues. CDR3 nucleotides: TGTGCCAGCAGTTCCCCGGGACAGGGGTTACAAAAACTGTTTTTT. Translation gives CASSSPGQGLQKLFF.

J is TRBJ1-4 and V is TRBV3-1 (or the pseudogene TRBV3-2), with TRBD1 as a possible D gene (5 bases). Per germline, CDR1 LGHDT and CDR2 YNNKEL (reference sequence). The CDR3 loop spans 15 amino acids. Trimming removed 0 bases from V and 8 bases from J, with 13 bases in between. CDR3 bases: TGTGCCAGCAGCCAAGATCCGGGCAGGGTCGAAAAACTGTTTTTT. Translation: CASSQDPGRVEKLFF.

The chain carries TRBV28 and TRBJ2-1; 7 bases line up with TRBD2. The V gene end was trimmed by 5 bases and the J gene end by 7 bases; junction bases not matched to a gene: 11. Germline V lookup: CDR1 MDHEN, CDR2 SYDVKM. CDR3 size: 15 residues. CDR3 loop: CASSPLVRRGNEQFF. The CDR3 nucleotides read TGTGCCAGCAGTCCCTTGGTTCGGCGGGGGAATGAGCAGTTCTTC.

The chain recombines TRBV19 with TRBJ1-5; 7 positions agree with TRBD1. Germline trimming cut 5 bases from V and 4 bases from J; bases unmatched to any gene: 2. CDR1 is LNHDA, CDR2 SQIVND, per germline (reference sequence). This CDR3 is 13 amino acids long. CDR3 sequence: CASSPQGNQPQHF. The CDR3 DNA reads as TGTGCCAGTAGTCCACAGGGGAATCAGCCCCAGCATTTT.

To note about this clone: In the same sample, other DNA sequences code for this CDR3. This chain connects TRBV7-6 to TRBJ1-1; the D gene is possibly TRBD1 (6 bases). V gave up 3 bases and J gave up 4 bases, with 12 bases separating them. CDR3 length equals 14 residues. The V gene's germline CDR1 is SGHVS and CDR2 FNYEAQ. CDR3: CASSLGQGSTEAFF. The CDR3, as DNA: TGTGCCAGCAGCTTGGGGCAGGGGAGCACTGAAGCTTTCTTT.

The chain recombines TRBV5-6 with TRBJ2-5; 13 bases are a match to TRBD2. Losses at the gene ends were 7 bases for V and 5 bases for J; bases not matched to a gene: 8. The CDR3 spans 15 residues. Germline-derived CDR1 and CDR2 are SGHDT and YYEEEE. In nucleotides, the CDR3 is TGTGCCAGCGACGGGACTAGCGGGGCTTGGGAGACCCAGTACTTC. Its translation is CASDGTSGAWETQYF.

Here the CDR3 reads CASYRLAGEYEQFF. CDR3 bases: TGTGCCAGCTATCGACTAGCGGGGGAATATGAGCAGTTCTTC. The rearrangement uses TRBV6-5 and TRBJ2-1; 12 positions match TRBD2. Trimming cost V 8 bases and J 8 bases; bases outside gene matches: 7. CDR1 MNHEY and CDR2 SVGAGI come from the germline V gene. This CDR3 region has 14 residues.

This clone was picked up one time. V usage is TRBV10-3 and J usage is TRBJ1-1, with no clear D. V was trimmed by 6 bases and J by 2 bases, leaving 10 bases between them. This CDR3 is built from 13 residues. The germline V gene encodes CDR1 ENHRY and CDR2 SYGVKD. As DNA, the CDR3 is TGTGCCATCAGCCCTGAGCCAAACACTGAAGCTTTCTTT. This encodes CAISPEPNTEAFF.

This clone came up once. The V and J genes are TRBV29-1 and TRBJ1-4; D unclear. Looked up from germline, CDR1 is SQVTM and CDR2 is ANQGSEA. The V and J ends lost 4 bases and 0 bases respectively, with 12 bases between them. This CDR3 is built from 15 residues. The CDR3 reads CSVAGGYATNEKLFF. The DNA for the CDR3 is TGCAGCGTTGCTGGCGGATATGCAACTAATGAAAAACTGTTTTTT. The full variable domain, in which reference TRBV29-1 and TRBJ1-4 provide the parts outside the CDR3, is SAVISQKPSRDICQRGTSLTIQCQVDSQVTMMFWYRQQPGQSLTLIATANQGSEATYESGFVIDKFPISRPNLTFSTLTVSNMSPEDSSIYLCSVAGGYATNEKLFFGSGTQLSVL.

The rearrangement uses TRBV21-1 and TRBJ2-2; TRBD2 is the table's D call and was not checked against the DNA. TRBV21-1 counts as a pseudogene. This CDR3 is built from 16 residues. CDR3 residues: CASSNVDFANTGELFF. Here the CDR3 DNA reads TGTGCCAGCAGCAATGTCGACTTCGCGAACACCGGGGAGCTGTTTTTT.

V gene TRBV7-2 combines with J gene TRBJ2-2, with TRBD2 matching 9 bases. This CDR3 contains 14 residues. CDR1 is SGHTA, CDR2 FQGNSA, per germline. With 5 bases clipped from V and 7 bases from J, the junction kept 5 bases outside the gene matches. CDR3 nucleotides: TGTGCCAGCAGCACGGGACTAGCTTTCGGGGAGCTGTTTTTT. Residues: CASSTGLAFGELFF.

This clone was picked up one time. The chain joins TRBV6-2 or TRBV6-3 to TRBJ1-2; 8 positions agree with TRBD1. This CDR3 region has 14 residues. Germline V gene data show CDR1 as MNHEY and CDR2 as SVGEGT. Trimming at V came to 5 bases and at J to 10 bases, leaving 12 bases not matched to a gene. The CDR3 region has the DNA TGTGCCAGCAGTGGCGGACAGGGATTCGGTTACTACACCTTC. Translating gives CASSGGQGFGYYTF.

The chain has TRBV4-3 and TRBJ2-7; tentative D call: TRBD2 (5 bases). V was pared by 0 bases and J by 3 bases, with 6 bases between. CDR3 length equals 13 residues. Germline V lookup: CDR1 LGHNA, CDR2 YSLEER. CDR3 DNA: TGCGCCAGCAGCCAAGAGGCGGGCTACGAGCAGTACTTC. Its translation is CASSQEAGYEQYF.

The V gene is TRBV18, the J gene TRBJ2-1, with 11 nucleotides matching TRBD2. Germline V gene sequence: CDR1 KGHSH, CDR2 LQKENI. With V trimmed by 3 bases and J by 8 bases, 9 bases remained unmatched. CDR3 length equals 16 residues. In DNA form, the CDR3 reads TGTGCCAGCTCACCTACACTAGCGGGAGATGGCCATGAGCAGTTCTTC. Protein product: CASSPTLAGDGHEQFF.